Presented here are 10 T cell receptor beta chains from one specimen sequenced in a study of shared clonotypes between healthy human individuals. Cells designated naive CD8 were CD45RO-negative and were positively selected for CCR7, with terminally differentiated effector memory CD45RA+ cells excluded. Profiled with immunoSEQ multiplex PCR; TCRdb holds only in-frame clones, not every one. The sample yields about 2,100,000 clones, 85% to 95% seen once. Sequenced sample: naive CD8+ T cells from PBMCs. The receptors originated from a man between 18 and 29 years old in good health. Some clones in this sample may be carry-over from other donors' samples.

This chain joins TRBV25-1 and TRBJ2-5; possibly TRBD2 for D (6 bases). Germline CDR1 is MGHDK and CDR2 is SYGVNS. The CDR3 loop spans 15 amino acids. The ends were cut back, 1 base at V and 5 bases at J, with 14 bases in the middle. The CDR3 sequence is CASSEFAGIGETQYF. CDR3 sequence (DNA): TGTGCCAGCAGTGAATTTGCGGGGATTGGGGAGACCCAGTACTTC.

With regard to this clone: This CDR3 is also generated by other DNA sequences in the sample. The J gene is TRBJ2-1, the V gene TRBV7-9, with 13 bases lining up with TRBD2. The CDR3 is 16 amino acids. After removal of 2 bases from V and 3 bases from J, the junction contained 1 base not matched to a gene. CDR1 and CDR2 from the germline V gene are SEHNR and FQNEAQ (reference sequence). CDR3 amino acids: CASSLRTSGGYNEQFF. As DNA, the CDR3 is TGTGCCAGCAGCTTAAGGACTAGCGGGGGCTACAATGAGCAGTTCTTC.

V gene TRBV7-8 combines with J gene TRBJ2-4, with 11 bases aligning to TRBD1. CDR1 is SGHVS, CDR2 FQNEAQ, per germline. With 3 bases clipped from V and 8 bases from J, the junction kept 9 bases outside the gene matches. The CDR3 has 16 amino acids. The CDR3 nucleotides read TGTGCCAGCAGCTTGGTAGGACAGGGGGCGCGAGACATTCAGTACTTC. It codes for CASSLVGQGARDIQYF. Based on the CDR3 plus reference TRBV7-8 and TRBJ2-4, the full variable domain is GAGVSQSPRYKVAKRGQDVALRCDPISGHVSLFWYQQALGQGPEFLTYFQNEAQLDKSGLPSDRFFAERPEGSVSTLKIQRTQQEDSAVYLCASSLVGQGARDIQYFGAGTRLSVL.

The rearrangement uses TRBV28 and TRBJ2-5; D is ambiguous. CDR3 length equals 15 residues. V dropped 5 bases and J dropped 1 base, with 14 bases sitting between them. CDR1 MDHEN and CDR2 SYDVKM come from the germline V gene. The CDR3 region has the DNA TGTGCCAGCAGTAGGCCGGTCAGACCCCAAGAGACCCAGTACTTC. Translating it yields CASSRPVRPQETQYF.

A remark on this clone: Other DNA sequences in the same sample also yield this CDR3. The chain employs TRBV19 and TRBJ1-5; tentative D call: TRBD1 (5 bases). The CDR3 totals 14 residues. V was pared by 7 bases and J by 1 base, with 11 bases between. The germline V gene encodes CDR1 LNHDA and CDR2 SQIVND (reference sequence). The CDR3 protein is CASMLRDSNQPQHF. CDR3 nucleotide sequence: TGTGCCAGTATGCTTCGGGACAGCAATCAGCCCCAGCATTTT.

The rearrangement uses TRBV13 and TRBJ2-5, with TRBD2 matching 7 bases. The CDR3 runs to 13 residues. Unmatched junction bases numbered 8, after V lost 2 bases and J lost 11 bases. Germline assignment: CDR1 PRHDT and CDR2 FYEKMQ (reference sequence). This CDR3 reads CASSLRPGEGQYF. The CDR3 DNA follows: TGTGCCAGCAGCTTAAGACCGGGGGAGGGGCAGTACTTC. Supplemented by reference TRBV13 and TRBJ2-5, the full variable domain reads AAGVIQSPRHLIKEKRETATLKCYPIPRHDTVYWYQQGPGQDPQFLISFYEKMQSDKGSIPDRFSAQQFSDYHSELNMSSLELGDSALYFCASSLRPGEGQYFGPGTRLLVL.

This chain connects TRBV6-5 to TRBJ1-2; no firm D call. V was pared by 2 bases and J by 0 bases, with 7 bases between. The CDR3 is 14 amino acids. CDR1 is MNHEY, CDR2 SVGAGI, per germline. CDR3 loop: CASSYRQTNYGYTF. CDR3 sequence (DNA): TGTGCCAGCAGTTACCGACAAACTAACTATGGCTACACCTTC.

This rearrangement joins TRBV5-1 to TRBJ1-1; D is undetermined. This CDR3 has 14 residues. From germline, CDR1 is SGHRS and CDR2 YFSETQ. V gave up 0 bases and J gave up 8 bases, with 14 bases separating them. CDR3 sequence reads: CASSLDSGGNEAFF. For the CDR3, the DNA is TGCGCCAGCAGCTTGGATTCAGGAGGTAACGAAGCTTTCTTT.

CDR3 residues: CASSQNGREILAGGSYEQYF. DNA of the CDR3: TGTGCCAGCAGCCAGAACGGGAGGGAAATACTAGCGGGAGGCTCCTACGAGCAGTACTTC. The chain carries TRBV7-3 and TRBJ2-7; 12 positions match TRBD2. CDR1 and CDR2 from the germline V gene are SGHTA and FQGTGA. The CDR3 runs to 20 residues. The junction had 17 bases not matched to a gene; V was cut back by 5 bases and J by 0 bases.

Of note for this clone: The identical CDR3 is also encoded by other nucleotide sequences in the sample. The chain is built from TRBV7-9 and TRBJ1-2, with a possible D match to TRBD1 (5 bases). The ends were cut back, 1 base at V and 5 bases at J, with 8 bases in the middle. Germline-derived CDR1 and CDR2 are SEHNR and FQNEAQ (reference sequence). This CDR3 has 13 amino acids. The CDR3 sequence is CASSLGGSYGYTF. The CDR3 nucleotides read TGTGCCAGCAGCTTAGGGGGGAGTTATGGCTACACCTTC.